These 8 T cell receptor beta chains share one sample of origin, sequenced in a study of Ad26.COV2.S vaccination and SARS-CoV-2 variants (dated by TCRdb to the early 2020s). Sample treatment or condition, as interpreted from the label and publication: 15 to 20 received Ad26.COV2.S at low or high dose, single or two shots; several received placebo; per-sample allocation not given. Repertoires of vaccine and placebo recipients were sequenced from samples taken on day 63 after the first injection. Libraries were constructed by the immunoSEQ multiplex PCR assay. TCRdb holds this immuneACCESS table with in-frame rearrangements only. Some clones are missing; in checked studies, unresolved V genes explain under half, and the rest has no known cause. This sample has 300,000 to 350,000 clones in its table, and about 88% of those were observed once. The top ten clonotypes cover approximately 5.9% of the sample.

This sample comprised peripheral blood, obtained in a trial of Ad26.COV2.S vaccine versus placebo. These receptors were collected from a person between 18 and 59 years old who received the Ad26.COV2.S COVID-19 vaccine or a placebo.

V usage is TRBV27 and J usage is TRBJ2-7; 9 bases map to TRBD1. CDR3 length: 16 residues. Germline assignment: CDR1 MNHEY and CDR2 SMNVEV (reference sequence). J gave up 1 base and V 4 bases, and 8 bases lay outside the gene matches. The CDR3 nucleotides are TGTGCCAGCAGTTCGACCGGGACAGGGTTATCCTACGAGCAGTACTTC. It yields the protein CASSSTGTGLSYEQYF.

The CDR3 sequence is CSVDPGSGNTIYF. In DNA, the CDR3 is TGCAGCGTTGACCCAGGCTCTGGAAACACCATATATTTT. This rearrangement joins TRBV29-1 to TRBJ1-3; D gene uncertain. Germline CDR1 reads SQVTM; CDR2 reads ANQGSEA. The CDR3 totals 13 residues. V was clipped by 3 bases and J by 0 bases, with 6 bases between them.

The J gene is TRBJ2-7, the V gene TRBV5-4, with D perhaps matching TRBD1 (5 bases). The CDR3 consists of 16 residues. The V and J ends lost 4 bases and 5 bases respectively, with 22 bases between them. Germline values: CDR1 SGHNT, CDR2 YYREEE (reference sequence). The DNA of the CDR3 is TGTGCCAGCAGCGCGCGTCGGGCAGGGATTGTCAACGAGCAGTACTTC. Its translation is CASSARRAGIVNEQYF.

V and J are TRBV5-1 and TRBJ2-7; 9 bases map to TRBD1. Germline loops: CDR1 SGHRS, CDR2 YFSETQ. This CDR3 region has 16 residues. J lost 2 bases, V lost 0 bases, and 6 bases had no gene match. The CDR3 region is CASSLARTGVPYEQYF. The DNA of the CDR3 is TGCGCCAGCAGCTTGGCGAGGACAGGGGTCCCCTACGAGCAGTACTTC. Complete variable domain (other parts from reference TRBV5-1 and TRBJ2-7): KAGVTQTPRYLIKTRGQQVTLSCSPISGHRSVSWYQQTPGQGLQFLFEYFSETQRNKGNFPGRFSGRQFSNSRSEMNVSTLELGDSALYLCASSLARTGVPYEQYFGPGTRLTVT.

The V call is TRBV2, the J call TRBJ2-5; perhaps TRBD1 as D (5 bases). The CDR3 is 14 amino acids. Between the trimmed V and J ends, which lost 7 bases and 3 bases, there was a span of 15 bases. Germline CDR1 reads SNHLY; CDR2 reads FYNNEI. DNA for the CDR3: TGTGCCAGCAACCGAAAGGGCAGGGAAGAGACCCAGTACTTC. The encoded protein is CASNRKGREETQYF.

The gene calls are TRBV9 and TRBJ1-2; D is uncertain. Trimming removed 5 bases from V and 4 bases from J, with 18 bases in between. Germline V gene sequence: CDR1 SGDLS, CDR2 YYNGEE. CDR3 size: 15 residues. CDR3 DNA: TGTGCCAGCAGTGCGGAGCGGCAGAAATCCTATGGCTACACCTTC. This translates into CASSAERQKSYGYTF.

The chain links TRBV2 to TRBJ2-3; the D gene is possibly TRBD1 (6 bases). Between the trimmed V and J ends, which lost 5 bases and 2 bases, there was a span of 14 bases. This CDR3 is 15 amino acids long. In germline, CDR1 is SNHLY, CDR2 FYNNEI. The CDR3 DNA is TGTGCCAGCAGTTCCAGACAGGTAGCCACAGATACGCAGTATTTT. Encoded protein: CASSSRQVATDTQYF.

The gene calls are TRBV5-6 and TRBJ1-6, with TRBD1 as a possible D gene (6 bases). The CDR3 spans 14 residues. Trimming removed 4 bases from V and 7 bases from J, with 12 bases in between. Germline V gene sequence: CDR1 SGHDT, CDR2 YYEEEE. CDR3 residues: CASSLGQINSPLHF. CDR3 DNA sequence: TGTGCCAGCAGCCTCGGACAGATCAATTCACCCCTCCACTTT.